What follows describes a single T cell receptor beta chain. The source of the sample is a study of OX40 agonist ivuxolimab in advanced cancers. From germline, CDR1 is SGDLS and CDR2 YYNGEE. The CDR3 totals 14 residues. Trimming pared 4 bases from V and 4 bases from J, leaving 15 bases between. The table came from immunoSEQ multiplex PCR; TCRdb's copy has only in-frame clones and leaves some out. This table has some 34,000 clones, more than 80% appearing once. The TCR originated in an adult with an advanced solid tumor such as melanoma, head and neck, liver or kidney cancer. V and J are TRBV9 and TRBJ2-7, with D perhaps being TRBD1 or TRBD2 (6 bases each). The source material was CD4+ or CD8+ T cells sorted from blood, sampled in a trial of the OX40 agonist ivuxolimab. This CDR3 is CASSPLGGAYEQYF. The CDR3 DNA sequence: TGTGCCAGCAGCCCCCTCGGGGGCGCGTACGAGCAGTACTTC.